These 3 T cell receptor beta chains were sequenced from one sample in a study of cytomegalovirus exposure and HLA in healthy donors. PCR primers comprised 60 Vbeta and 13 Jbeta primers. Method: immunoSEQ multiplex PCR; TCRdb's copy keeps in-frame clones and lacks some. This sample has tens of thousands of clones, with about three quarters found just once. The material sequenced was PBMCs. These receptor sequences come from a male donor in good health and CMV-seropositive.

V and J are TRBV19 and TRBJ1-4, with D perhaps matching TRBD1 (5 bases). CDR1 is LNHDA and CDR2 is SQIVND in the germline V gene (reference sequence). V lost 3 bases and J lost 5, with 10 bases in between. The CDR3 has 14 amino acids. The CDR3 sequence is CASSMSTVNEKLFF. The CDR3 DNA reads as TGTGCCAGTAGTATGTCGACAGTGAATGAAAAACTGTTTTTT.

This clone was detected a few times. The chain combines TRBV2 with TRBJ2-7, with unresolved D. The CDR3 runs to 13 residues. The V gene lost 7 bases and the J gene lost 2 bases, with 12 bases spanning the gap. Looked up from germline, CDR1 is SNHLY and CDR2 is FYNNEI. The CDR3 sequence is CASKPGFTYEQYF. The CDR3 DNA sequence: TGTGCCAGCAAACCGGGTTTTACCTACGAGCAGTACTTC. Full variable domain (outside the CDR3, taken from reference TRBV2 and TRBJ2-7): EPEVTQTPSHQVTQMGQEVILRCVPISNHLYFYWYRQILGQKVEFLVSFYNNEISEKSEIFDDQFSVERPDGSNFTLKIRSTKLEDSAMYFCASKPGFTYEQYFGPGTRLTVT.

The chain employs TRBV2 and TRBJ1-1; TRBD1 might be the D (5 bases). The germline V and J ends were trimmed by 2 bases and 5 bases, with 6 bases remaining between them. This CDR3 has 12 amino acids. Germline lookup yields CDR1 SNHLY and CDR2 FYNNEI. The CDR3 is CASSEPGTEAFF. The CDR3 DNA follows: TGTGCCAGCAGTGAACCAGGGACTGAAGCTTTCTTT. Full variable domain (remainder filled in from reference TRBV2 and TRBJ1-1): EPEVTQTPSHQVTQMGQEVILRCVPISNHLYFYWYRQILGQKVEFLVSFYNNEISEKSEIFDDQFSVERPDGSNFTLKIRSTKLEDSAMYFCASSEPGTEAFFGQGTRLTVV.